This T cell receptor (beta chain) appears in the sequencing data of a study of PD-1 blockade in classical Hodgkin lymphoma. Study-wide context: With a 2-week interval, patients received intravenous nivolumab at 3 mg/kg.

Autologous stem cell transplantation was followed by relapse in every patient, and brentuximab vedotin exposure varied. The data were produced by immunoSEQ multiplex PCR, yet TCRdb's version contains in-frame clones alone and is incomplete. This table holds approximately 100,000 clones, around 89% found once. The junction had 9 bases not matched to a gene; V was cut back by 3 bases and J by 3 bases. The CDR3 is 16 residues long. From germline, CDR1 is SNHLY and CDR2 FYNNEI. The clonotype comes from a human donor with classical Hodgkin lymphoma. V and J are TRBV2 and TRBJ2-7, with 9 bases fitting TRBD2. The starting material was peripheral blood mononuclear cells (PBMCs), obtained before the second cycle of nivolumab. CDR3 sequence: CASSEWLSGGNYEQYF. The CDR3 coding sequence is TGTGCCAGCAGTGAGTGGCTGAGCGGGGGGAACTACGAGCAGTACTTC.